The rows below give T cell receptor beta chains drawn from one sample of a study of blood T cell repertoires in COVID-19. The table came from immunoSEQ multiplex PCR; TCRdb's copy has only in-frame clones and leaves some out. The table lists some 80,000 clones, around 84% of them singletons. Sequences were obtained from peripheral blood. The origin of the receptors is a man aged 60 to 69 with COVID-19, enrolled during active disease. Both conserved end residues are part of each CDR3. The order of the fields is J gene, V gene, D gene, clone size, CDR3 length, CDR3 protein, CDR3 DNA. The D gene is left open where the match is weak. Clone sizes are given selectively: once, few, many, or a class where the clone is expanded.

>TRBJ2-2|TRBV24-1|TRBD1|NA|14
CATRGQSNTGELFF
TGTGCCACCAGGGGACAGAGTAACACCGGGGAGCTGTTTTTT
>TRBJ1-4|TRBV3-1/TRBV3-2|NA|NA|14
CASSQRVGDEKLFF
TGTGCCAGCAGCCAAAGGGTGGGAGATGAAAAACTGTTTTTT
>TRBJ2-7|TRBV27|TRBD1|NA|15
CASSLSDRVTYEQYF
TGTGCCAGCAGTTTATCCGACAGGGTAACCTACGAGCAGTACTTC
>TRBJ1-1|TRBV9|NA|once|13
CASSGTSNTEAFF
TGTGCCAGCAGCGGGACAAGCAACACTGAAGCTTTCTTT
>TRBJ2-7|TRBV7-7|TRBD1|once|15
CASSFGQGGSYEQYF
TGTGCCAGCAGCTTTGGACAGGGGGGATCCTACGAGCAGTACTTC
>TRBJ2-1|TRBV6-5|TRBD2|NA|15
CASSSPGTTYNEQFF
TGTGCCAGCAGTAGTCCCGGGACTACGTACAATGAGCAGTTCTTC
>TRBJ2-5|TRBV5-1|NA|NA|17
CASSPGVVFGTTETQYF
TGCGCCAGCAGCCCCGGGGTCGTTTTCGGTACTACGGAGACCCAGTACTTC
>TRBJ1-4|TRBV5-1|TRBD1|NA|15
CASSSFGTVNEKLFF
TGCGCCAGCAGCTCTTTCGGGACAGTTAATGAAAAACTGTTTTTT
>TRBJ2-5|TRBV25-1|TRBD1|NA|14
CASKTGTGQETQYF
TGTGCCAGCAAAACAGGGACAGGACAAGAGACCCAGTACTTC
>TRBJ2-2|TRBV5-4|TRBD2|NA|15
CASSPQRENTGELFF
TGTGCCAGCAGCCCCCAGCGGGAGAACACCGGGGAGCTGTTTTTT
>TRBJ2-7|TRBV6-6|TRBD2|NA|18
CASSQGLAGATGSYEQYF
TGTGCCAGCAGTCAGGGACTAGCGGGAGCGACAGGCTCCTACGAGCAGTACTTC
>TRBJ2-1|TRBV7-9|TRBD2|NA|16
CASSLATSGSLNEQFF
TGTGCCAGCAGCTTAGCAACTAGCGGGAGTCTCAATGAGCAGTTCTTC
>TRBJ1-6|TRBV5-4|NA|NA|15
CASSFSTENNSPLHF
TGTGCCAGCAGCTTCTCGACAGAGAATAATTCACCCCTCCACTTT
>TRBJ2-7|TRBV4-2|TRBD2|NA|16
CASSQVASGATYEQYF
TGTGCCAGCAGCCAAGTGGCGAGCGGGGCGACCTACGAGCAGTACTTC
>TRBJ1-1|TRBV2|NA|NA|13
CASKARVSTEAFF
TGTGCCAGCAAAGCGAGGGTAAGCACTGAAGCTTTCTTT
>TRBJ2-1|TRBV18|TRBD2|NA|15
CASSQGAGGPLEQFF
TGTGCCAGCTCACAGGGAGCGGGGGGGCCTCTTGAGCAGTTCTTC
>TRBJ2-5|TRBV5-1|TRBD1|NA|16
CASSPTLGTGQETQYF
TGCGCCAGCAGCCCGACGCTCGGGACAGGCCAAGAGACCCAGTACTTC
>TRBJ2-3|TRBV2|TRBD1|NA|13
CATDRVNTDTQYF
TGTGCTACCGACAGGGTAAACACAGATACGCAGTATTTT
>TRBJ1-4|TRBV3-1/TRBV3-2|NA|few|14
CASSPRVANEKLFF
TGTGCCAGCAGCCCCAGGGTGGCTAATGAAAAACTGTTTTTT
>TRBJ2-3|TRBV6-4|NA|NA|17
CASSESWQIEGTDTQYF
TGTGCCAGCAGTGAATCCTGGCAGATCGAAGGCACAGATACGCAGTATTTT
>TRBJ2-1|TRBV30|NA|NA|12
CAWSSLANEQFF
TGTGCCTGGAGCTCCCTGGCCAATGAGCAGTTCTTC
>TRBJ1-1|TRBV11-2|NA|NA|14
CASSLDTMNTEAFF
TGTGCCAGCAGCTTGGACACCATGAACACTGAAGCTTTCTTT
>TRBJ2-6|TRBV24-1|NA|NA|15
CATSDFGSGANVLTF
TGTGCCACCAGTGATTTCGGCTCTGGGGCCAACGTCCTGACTTTC
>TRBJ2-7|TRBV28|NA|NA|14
CASSSGTARYEQYF
TGTGCCAGCAGTTCCGGGACTGCACGCTACGAGCAGTACTTC
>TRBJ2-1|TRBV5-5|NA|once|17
CASRPAGVGANYNEQFF
TGTGCCAGCAGGCCCGCAGGCGTGGGGGCCAACTACAATGAGCAGTTCTTC
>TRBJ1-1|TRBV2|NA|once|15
CASSDRGAMNTEAFF
TGTGCCAGCAGTGACAGGGGCGCAATGAACACTGAAGCTTTCTTT
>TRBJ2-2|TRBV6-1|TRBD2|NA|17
CASSEPRSGAQTGELFF
TGTGCCAGCAGTGAACCAAGGAGCGGGGCCCAAACCGGGGAGCTGTTTTTT
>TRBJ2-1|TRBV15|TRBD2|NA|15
CATETGTSGIHEQFF
TGTGCCACCGAAACGGGGACTAGCGGGATCCATGAGCAGTTCTTC
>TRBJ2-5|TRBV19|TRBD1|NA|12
CASQDRAETQYF
TGTGCCAGCCAGGACAGGGCAGAGACCCAGTACTTC
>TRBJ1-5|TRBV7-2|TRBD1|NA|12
CASSPGQGAPYF
TGTGCCAGCAGCCCCGGGCAGGGGGCCCCATATTTT
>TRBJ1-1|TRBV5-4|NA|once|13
CASSSGINTEAFF
TGTGCCAGCAGCTCGGGAATTAACACTGAAGCTTTCTTT
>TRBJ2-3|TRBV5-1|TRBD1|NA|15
CASSSRDSRTDTQYF
TGCGCCAGCAGCTCCCGGGACAGCCGAACAGATACGCAGTATTTT
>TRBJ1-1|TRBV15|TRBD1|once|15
CATSRDYRGNTEAFF
TGTGCCACCAGCAGAGACTACAGGGGGAACACTGAAGCTTTCTTT
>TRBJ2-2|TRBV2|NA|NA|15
CASSVGVREAGELFF
TGTGCCAGCAGTGTCGGGGTTAGAGAGGCCGGGGAGCTGTTTTTT
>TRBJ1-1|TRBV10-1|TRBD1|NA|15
CASSPQGAEVTEAFF
TGCGCCAGCAGTCCCCAGGGGGCTGAGGTAACTGAAGCTTTCTTT
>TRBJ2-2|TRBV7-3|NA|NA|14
CASSIPTGAGELFF
TGTGCCAGCAGCATTCCGACAGGCGCCGGGGAGCTGTTTTTT
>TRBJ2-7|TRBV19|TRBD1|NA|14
CASSTGQDRYEQYF
TGTGCCAGTAGTACCGGACAGGACCGCTACGAGCAGTACTTC
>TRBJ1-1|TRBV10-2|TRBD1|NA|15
CATAEDWTGNPEAFF
TGCGCCACCGCTGAGGATTGGACAGGGAACCCTGAAGCTTTCTTT
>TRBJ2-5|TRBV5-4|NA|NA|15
CASSPPPGREETQYF
TGTGCCAGCAGCCCCCCTCCAGGACGGGAGGAGACCCAGTACTTC
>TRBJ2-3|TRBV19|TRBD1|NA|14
CASRGTGGPDTQYF
TGTGCCAGTAGGGGGACAGGGGGTCCAGATACGCAGTATTTT
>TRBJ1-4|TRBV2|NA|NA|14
CASSELLVSEKLFF
TGTGCCAGCAGTGAACTCCTCGTTAGTGAAAAACTGTTTTTT
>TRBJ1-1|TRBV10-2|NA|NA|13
CASSHNRDTEAFF
TGCGCCAGCAGTCATAACAGAGACACTGAAGCTTTCTTT
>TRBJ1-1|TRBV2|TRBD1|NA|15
CARDRGGSLNTEAFF
TGTGCCAGAGACAGGGGGGGGAGTTTGAACACTGAAGCTTTCTTT
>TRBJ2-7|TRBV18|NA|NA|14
CASSPSGTTYEQYF
TGTGCCAGCTCACCGTCAGGCACCACCTACGAGCAGTACTTC
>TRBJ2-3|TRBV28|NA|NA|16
CASSPNEWGQEDTQYF
TGTGCCAGCAGTCCCAATGAGTGGGGCCAGGAAGATACGCAGTATTTT
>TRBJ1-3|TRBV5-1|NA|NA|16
CASSLGPLEAGNTIYF
TGCGCCAGCAGCTTGGGCCCCTTAGAGGCGGGAAACACCATATATTTT
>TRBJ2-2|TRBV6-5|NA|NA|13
CASVRQWTGELFF
TGTGCCAGCGTGAGGCAGTGGACCGGGGAGCTGTTTTTT
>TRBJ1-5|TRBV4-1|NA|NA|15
CASSQASGNPGPQHF
TGCGCCAGCAGCCAAGCATCCGGGAACCCCGGGCCCCAGCATTTT
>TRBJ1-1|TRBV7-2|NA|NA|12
CASTLWRTEAFF
TGTGCCAGCACCCTGTGGAGAACTGAAGCTTTCTTT
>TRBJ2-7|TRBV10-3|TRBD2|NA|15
CAISAGLAGTYEQYF
TGTGCCATCAGTGCCGGACTAGCGGGAACTTACGAGCAGTACTTC